The source of this T cell receptor (beta chain) is a study of CD8 T cells in ankylosing spondylitis. TCRdb passed the 5' RACE reads through MiXCR, listing each CDR3 protein once. The top ten clones hold nearly 7% of a sample with about 240,000 distinct CDR3 sequences, 7.5% to 9% of them seen once. Trimming left V 8 bases short and J 10 bases short, with 18 bases between. CDR3 length: 13 amino acids. Ten or more counts support this clonotype. Source material: blood, either unsorted or a sorted T cell fraction (not recorded which). The sequence was collected from a male donor with ankylosing spondylitis or in good health (not recorded which). The V gene is TRBV12-3 or TRBV12-4, the J gene TRBJ2-1; D is possibly TRBD1 (6 bases). The CDR3 protein is CASSGGARGEQFF. CDR3 coding DNA: TGTGCCAGCTCTGGGGGCGCTAGGGGCGAGCAGTTCTTC.